This T cell receptor beta chain comes out of a study of identifying expanded T cells in peripheral blood. Concerning this clone itself: Its specificity is unknown.

Collection occurred without any documented infections or immune events in donors. Germline V lookup: CDR1 SGHDT, CDR2 YYEEEE. The CDR3 runs to 16 residues. The ends lost 5 bases at V and 6 bases at J; junction bases unmatched: 13. The method was immunoSEQ multiplex PCR; TCRdb's version includes in-frame clones alone and lacks a portion of them. This sample has around 90,000 clones, with about 87% found just once. Study observations and caveats: Roughly two-week clone count variance significantly increased as total template count grew. Differentially abundant clones: roughly 1.3 between replicates, about 15 at two to three weeks, approximately 19 at four.

This rearrangement joins TRBV5-6 to TRBJ2-2; TRBD1 matches 7 bases. This clonotype originated in a person between 18 and 75 years old in good health. Source material: blood. The CDR3 spells CASRRPGTVDAGELFF. The DNA for the CDR3 is TGTGCCAGCAGACGTCCCGGGACAGTCGACGCCGGGGAGCTGTTTTTT.